Listed here is a single T cell receptor (beta chain). The source of the sample is a study of blood T cell repertoires in COVID-19. Study-level background: Samples taken during acute and convalescent COVID-19 were collected in the United States, Italy and Spain.

Per germline, CDR1 SNHLY and CDR2 FYNNEI. The V and J ends lost 9 bases and 6 bases respectively, with 14 bases between them. The CDR3 totals 12 residues. Sequenced by immunoSEQ multiplex PCR; TCRdb stores in-frame clones only, minus some. Here the sample spans about 70,000 clones, 89% being singletons. The sequence derives from a man aged 55 to 69 with acute or convalescent COVID-19. J is TRBJ1-2 and V is TRBV2, with a possible D match to TRBD1 (5 bases). Sequencing was done on a sample of peripheral blood. In DNA form, the CDR3 reads TGTGCCAGAATCAGGGAGGGGCATGGCTACACCTTC. This translates into CARIREGHGYTF.